Each of the 32 T cell receptor beta chains below was sequenced from the same sample in a study of cytomegalovirus exposure and HLA in healthy donors (dated by TCRdb to between 2016 and 2019). The method behind the library was the immunoSEQ multiplex PCR assay. For the multiplex PCR, a mixture combining 60 forward primers for TCR Vbeta segments and 13 reverse primers for TCR Jbeta segments was used. The table was pulled from immuneACCESS by TCRdb, which kept in-frame rearrangements only. Such tables lose some clones; where checked, under half of the loss comes from unresolved V genes, and the rest has no known cause. Counted in this sample were about 140,000 clones; roughly 80% of them appeared once. The leading ten clones occupy about 1.2% of the sample. Sequencing was done on a sample of PBMCs. These receptors were taken from a female donor in good health and CMV-seronegative.

This clone has more than one count but fewer than ten. Since no conserved phenylalanine or tryptophan closes the CDR3, a read error is the likely cause. The J gene is TRBJ1-1, the V gene TRBV6-1; maybe TRBD1 (6 bases). V lost 7 bases to trimming and J lost 1 base, with 10 bases between them. The CDR3 runs to 13 residues. From germline, CDR1 is MNHNS and CDR2 SASEGT. Here the CDR3 reads CASTEQGNTEAFV. The CDR3, as DNA: TGTGCCAGCACCGAACAGGGGAACACTGAAGCTTTCGTT.

V is TRBV2 and J is TRBJ1-5, with TRBD1 matching 7 bases. This CDR3 region has 14 residues. Germline-derived CDR1 and CDR2 are SNHLY and FYNNEI. J was trimmed by 2 bases and V by 7 bases; bases with no gene match: 5. CDR3 DNA: TGTGCCAGCAAAGGGGGCATTGGCAATCAGCCCCAGCATTTT. This translates into CASKGGIGNQPQHF. The complete variable domain, with remaining parts taken from reference TRBV2 and TRBJ1-5, reads EPEVTQTPSHQVTQMGQEVILRCVPISNHLYFYWYRQILGQKVEFLVSFYNNEISEKSEIFDDQFSVERPDGSNFTLKIRSTKLEDSAMYFCASKGGIGNQPQHFGDGTRLSIL.

Only a few counts were recorded for this clone. This chain uses TRBV9 with TRBJ1-1; D not certain. The CDR3 is 15 residues long. The V gene lost 3 bases and the J gene lost 5 bases, with 17 bases spanning the gap. Per germline, CDR1 SGDLS and CDR2 YYNGEE. CDR3 in DNA: TGTGCCAGCAGCGGATCAAGCCCCTTGAGAACTGAAGCTTTCTTT. Translated, it gives CASSGSSPLRTEAFF.

The chain joins TRBV19 to TRBJ2-6; 9 nucleotides align to TRBD1. Germline lookup yields CDR1 LNHDA and CDR2 SQIVND (reference sequence). The CDR3 length is 20 residues. V lost 6 bases, J lost 0 bases, and 15 bases stayed unmatched. The CDR3 spells CASRPHIPGQGVSGANVLTF. In DNA, the CDR3 is TGTGCCAGTAGACCCCACATCCCGGGACAGGGAGTCTCTGGGGCCAACGTCCTGACTTTC. Full variable domain (outside the CDR3, taken from reference TRBV19 and TRBJ2-6): DGGITQSPKYLFRKEGQNVTLSCEQNLNHDAMYWYRQDPGQGLRLIYYSQIVNDFQKGDIAEGYSVSREKKESFPLTVTSAQKNPTAFYLCASRPHIPGQGVSGANVLTFGAGSRLTVL.

This clone has more than one count but fewer than ten. The rearrangement joins TRBV6-5 to TRBJ2-1; perhaps TRBD1 as D (6 bases). Trimming stripped 5 bases from V and 9 bases from J, with 17 bases between. The V gene's germline CDR1 is MNHEY and CDR2 SVGAGI. The CDR3 has 14 amino acids. CDR3 region: CASSLGQPLGEQFF. The CDR3 coding sequence is TGTGCCAGCAGTCTCGGACAGCCCCTGGGTGAGCAGTTCTTC.

This chain connects TRBV5-4 to TRBJ1-1; possibly TRBD1 for D (6 bases). CDR1 and CDR2 (germline): SGHNT, YYREEE (reference sequence). The CDR3 runs 12 residues. V lost 4 bases and J lost 8, with 12 bases in between. The CDR3 sequence is CASSLGTTEAFF. The CDR3 bases are TGTGCCAGCAGCCTTGGGACAACCGAAGCTTTCTTT.

The chain combines TRBV5-8 with TRBJ2-5; 11 nucleotides match TRBD1. The germline V gene encodes CDR1 SGHTS and CDR2 YDEGEE. J was trimmed by 5 bases and V by 4 bases; bases with no gene match: 10. CDR3 length equals 16 residues. The CDR3 region is CASSNRDRGSSETQYF. In DNA form, the CDR3 reads TGTGCCAGCAGCAACCGGGACAGGGGGAGTTCGGAGACCCAGTACTTC.

The chain uses TRBV30 and TRBJ2-2, with 8 bases matching TRBD2. From germline, CDR1 is GTSNPN and CDR2 SVGIG (reference sequence). There are 14 residues in the CDR3. V lost 7 bases, J lost 5 bases, and 9 bases stayed unmatched. The CDR3 region has the DNA TGTGCCTTGGAGAGGAGCGGGGGTACCGGGGAGCTGTTTTTT. The encoded protein is CALERSGGTGELFF.

V usage is TRBV29-1 and J usage is TRBJ2-7; D possibly corresponds to TRBD2 (5 bases). The CDR3 runs 10 residues. Germline assignment: CDR1 SQVTM and CDR2 ANQGSEA. V dropped 8 bases and J dropped 6 bases, with 11 bases sitting between them. CDR3 sequence reads: CSPEAGEQYF. The CDR3 DNA reads as TGCAGCCCCGAGGCGGGCGAGCAGTACTTC.

V is TRBV18 and J is TRBJ1-4, with D hard to call. V was trimmed by 4 bases and J by 8 bases, leaving 5 bases between them. Germline CDR1 KGHSH, CDR2 LQKENI. The CDR3 extends over 11 amino acids. The CDR3, as DNA: TGTGCCAGCTCACTCCAGGAAAAACTGTTTTTT. Its translation is CASSLQEKLFF.

The V and J genes are TRBV18 and TRBJ1-1, with TRBD1 matching over 10 bases. CDR3 length: 16 residues. V lost 4 bases, J lost 7 bases, and 12 bases stayed unmatched. CDR1 is KGHSH, CDR2 LQKENI, per germline. The CDR3, as DNA: TGTGCCAGCTCACGTGATCCGGGACAGGGGATCAGTGAAGCTTTCTTT. It codes for CASSRDPGQGISEAFF. Based on the CDR3 plus reference TRBV18 and TRBJ1-1, the full variable domain is NAGVMQNPRHLVRRRGQEARLRCSPMKGHSHVYWYRQLPEEGLKFMVYLQKENIIDESGMPKERFSAEFPKEGPSILRIQQVVRGDSAAYFCASSRDPGQGISEAFFGQGTRLTVV.

The V and J genes are TRBV28 and TRBJ2-7; 13 positions match TRBD2. The CDR3 covers 16 residues. V shed 3 bases, J shed 2 bases, and the junction held 4 bases outside the gene matches. In germline, CDR1 is MDHEN, CDR2 SYDVKM. In DNA, the CDR3 is TGTGCCAGCAGTTTTGGGGGGACTAGCGGGGCCTACGAGCAGTACTTC. Its protein is CASSFGGTSGAYEQYF.

The V and J genes are TRBV6-1 and TRBJ1-4, with D possibly being TRBD1 (6 bases). This CDR3 is built from 14 residues. V was trimmed by 3 bases and J by 5 bases, leaving 10 bases between them. The germline gives CDR1 MNHNS, CDR2 SASEGT. Written as DNA, the CDR3 is TGTGCCAGCAGTGACGGACAGATAAATGAAAAACTGTTTTTT. It translates to CASSDGQINEKLFF.

This clone was observed a single time. The chain joins TRBV6-5 to TRBJ2-7; 13 bases match TRBD2. The CDR3 is 16 amino acids. V gave up 0 bases and J gave up 6 bases; unmatched junction bases: 5. Looked up from germline, CDR1 is MNHEY and CDR2 is SVGAGI. This CDR3 reads CASSYSTGLAGSEQYF. The CDR3 nucleotides read TGTGCCAGCAGTTACTCTACGGGACTAGCGGGATCCGAGCAGTACTTC.

The chain has TRBV9 and TRBJ1-5; D unresolved. In germline, CDR1 is SGDLS, CDR2 YYNGEE. The CDR3 loop spans 15 amino acids. V gave up 0 bases and J gave up 3 bases, with 10 bases separating them. The CDR3 DNA reads as TGTGCCAGCAGCGTAGAAGGACTGAACAATCAGCCCCAGCATTTT. As protein: CASSVEGLNNQPQHF.

J is TRBJ2-4 and V is TRBV5-1; a weak D match, TRBD1 (6 bases). The length of the CDR3 is 15 residues. V lost 3 bases to trimming and J lost 0 bases, with 10 bases between them. Germline V gives CDR1 SGHRS, CDR2 YFSETQ. The CDR3 loop reads CASSSVGGAKNIQYF. As DNA, the CDR3 is TGCGCCAGCAGCTCCGTAGGGGGAGCCAAAAACATTCAGTACTTC. The full variable domain, its missing parts supplied by reference TRBV5-1 and TRBJ2-4, is KAGVTQTPRYLIKTRGQQVTLSCSPISGHRSVSWYQQTPGQGLQFLFEYFSETQRNKGNFPGRFSGRQFSNSRSEMNVSTLELGDSALYLCASSSVGGAKNIQYFGAGTRLSVL.

The chain uses TRBV2 and TRBJ2-7; perhaps TRBD1 as D (6 bases). This CDR3 spans 15 amino acids. Trimming shortened V by 4 bases and J by 3 bases, and 16 bases separated the two germline ends. Germline lookup yields CDR1 SNHLY and CDR2 FYNNEI. The CDR3 bases are TGTGCCAGCAGTGCCCGGGACATAGGGGACTACGAGCAGTACTTC. Protein product: CASSARDIGDYEQYF.

The chain links TRBV5-6 to TRBJ2-6; D not certain. The V gene's germline CDR1 is SGHDT and CDR2 YYEEEE. V was shortened by 0 bases and J by 0 bases, with 10 bases between the two germline ends. This CDR3 region has 17 residues. CDR3 sequence: CASSLDISYSGANVLTF. The CDR3 DNA sequence: TGTGCCAGCAGCTTGGACATTTCGTACTCTGGGGCCAACGTCCTGACTTTC.

This clone appeared a single time. V and J are TRBV28 and TRBJ2-2; TRBD1 agrees at 9 bases. This CDR3 has 15 residues. The V gene end was trimmed by 5 bases and the J gene end by 3 bases; junction bases not matched to a gene: 4. Germline V gives CDR1 MDHEN, CDR2 SYDVKM. CDR3 sequence (DNA): TGTGCCAGCAGTCCCGGGGACAGGGACACCGGGGAGCTGTTTTTT. This encodes CASSPGDRDTGELFF.

This chain links TRBV11-2 with TRBJ1-3; D is unclear. Germline V gene sequence: CDR1 SGHAT, CDR2 FQNNGV. Trimming left V 5 bases short and J 1 base short, with 9 bases between. There are 14 residues in the CDR3. CDR3 sequence reads: CASSPTVSGNTIYF. In nucleotides, the CDR3 is TGTGCCAGCAGCCCGACTGTTTCTGGAAACACCATATATTTT.

This clone was observed once. CDR3 nucleotide sequence: TGTGCCAGCAGCGGCTACAGCAGCTCCTACGAGCAGTACGTC. Its translation is CASSGYSSSYEQYV. The V gene is TRBV9, the J gene TRBJ2-7; D unresolved. This CDR3 is built from 14 residues. CDR1 and CDR2 (germline): SGDLS, YYNGEE. V lost 3 bases and J lost 0, with 10 bases in between.

The table lists this clone with a few counts. This chain links TRBV7-9 with TRBJ1-1, with 7 bases lining up with TRBD1. The CDR3 spans 19 residues. V dropped 3 bases and J dropped 0; count of bases not matched to a gene: 16. CDR1 and CDR2 from the germline V gene are SEHNR and FQNEAQ (reference sequence). The CDR3: CASSFEVDRSYLMNTEAFF. DNA of the CDR3: TGTGCCAGCAGCTTCGAAGTGGACAGGTCTTACCTCATGAACACTGAAGCTTTCTTT.

The V call is TRBV5-1, the J call TRBJ2-3, with 7 bases that match TRBD2. CDR1 is SGHRS, CDR2 YFSETQ, per germline. Trimming cost V 1 base and J 0 bases; bases outside gene matches: 8. The CDR3 has 17 residues. CDR3: CASSLWDYISSTDTQYF. Written as DNA, the CDR3 is TGCGCCAGCAGCTTGTGGGACTACATATCTAGCACAGATACGCAGTATTTT.

V and J are TRBV6-1 and TRBJ2-7; D is ambiguous. V was clipped by 8 bases and J by 3 bases, with 8 bases between them. From germline, CDR1 is MNHNS and CDR2 SASEGT. The CDR3 contains 11 residues. The CDR3 loop reads CASVSHYEQYF. The CDR3 region has the DNA TGTGCCAGCGTGTCCCACTACGAGCAGTACTTC.

The chain's CDR3 is CATGARLAASTDTQYF. DNA for the CDR3: TGTGCCACCGGGGCCCGGCTAGCGGCTAGCACAGATACGCAGTATTTT. This chain joins TRBV7-9 and TRBJ2-3; 7 nucleotides align to TRBD2. Germline V CDR1 and CDR2: SEHNR, FQNEAQ (reference sequence). The CDR3 covers 16 residues. V gave up 10 bases and J gave up 0 bases; unmatched junction bases: 13.

The gene calls are TRBV14 and TRBJ1-1; D is undetermined. The germline CDR1 and CDR2 sequences are SGHDN and FVKESK. Trimming pared 1 base from V and 5 bases from J, leaving 11 bases between. This CDR3 comprises 14 residues. The DNA for the CDR3 is TGTGCCAGCAGCCAAGTTGAGGGAAGGACTGAAGCTTTCTTT. It is translated as CASSQVEGRTEAFF.

V is TRBV7-9 and J is TRBJ2-5; 9 nucleotides line up with TRBD1. Losses at the gene ends were 5 bases for V and 4 bases for J; bases not matched to a gene: 5. Looked up from germline, CDR1 is SEHNR and CDR2 is FQNEAQ (reference sequence). The CDR3 consists of 14 residues. The CDR3 here is CASSRGQGIETQYF. The CDR3 DNA is TGTGCCAGCAGCCGGGGACAGGGTATAGAGACCCAGTACTTC. The full variable domain, in which reference TRBV7-9 and TRBJ2-5 provide the parts outside the CDR3, is DTGVSQNPRHKITKRGQNVTFRCDPISEHNRLYWYRQTLGQGPEFLTYFQNEAQLEKSRLLSDRFSAERPKGSFSTLEIQRTEQGDSAMYLCASSRGQGIETQYFGPGTRLLVL.

The genes are TRBV5-6 and TRBJ1-3; maybe TRBD1 (5 bases). The CDR3 is 16 residues long. Germline CDR1 SGHDT, CDR2 YYEEEE. The V end was cut by 1 base, the J end by 4 bases, with 15 bases between. For the CDR3, the DNA is TGTGCCAGCAGCTTGAGAAGGGGCGCAGAAGGAAACACCATATATTTT. Encoded protein: CASSLRRGAEGNTIYF.

The J gene is TRBJ2-7, the V gene TRBV29-1; 7 bases line up with TRBD2. Germline values: CDR1 SQVTM, CDR2 ANQGSEA. Trimming cost V 1 base and J 6 bases; bases outside gene matches: 6. The CDR3 spans 13 residues. CDR3 residues: CSVEVAGVSEQYF. The DNA for the CDR3 is TGCAGCGTTGAAGTGGCGGGAGTGTCCGAGCAGTACTTC.

The rearrangement joins TRBV21-1 to TRBJ2-6; the table assigns TRBD1, which was not confirmed against the DNA. TRBV21-1 is described as a pseudogene. The CDR3 runs to 15 residues. The CDR3 loop reads CASTHTFSGANVLTF. In DNA, the CDR3 is TGTGCCAGCACCCACACGTTCTCTGGGGCCAACGTCCTGACTTTC.

The chain combines TRBV5-4 with TRBJ2-7; the D gene is possibly TRBD2 (6 bases). Germline V gene data show CDR1 as SGHNT and CDR2 as YYREEE (reference sequence). The CDR3 is 14 residues long. V was shortened by 3 bases and J by 6 bases, with 16 bases between the two germline ends. CDR3 nucleotides: TGTGCCAGCAGCTCTAGGGGAGGAACGGGCGAGCAGTACTTC. Protein sequence: CASSSRGGTGEQYF.

J is TRBJ2-5 and V is TRBV5-1; tentatively, D is TRBD2 (6 bases). Per the germline V gene, CDR1 is SGHRS and CDR2 is YFSETQ. V lost 4 bases, J lost 2 bases, and 15 bases lay in between. This CDR3 is built from 15 residues. Here the CDR3 reads CASSHGLTEQETQYF. The CDR3 region has the DNA TGCGCCAGCAGCCACGGACTAACCGAACAAGAGACCCAGTACTTC.